This entry describes one T cell receptor (beta chain). The target of this receptor is not known. Base qualities are not provided; no much larger clone lies one nucleotide away. V and J lose 3 bases and 5 bases, and a span of 20 bases separates them. CDR3 length: 16 amino acids, cysteine to phenylalanine. Solely the CDR3 DNA is kept, with 48 bases framed from the first base. CDR1 and CDR2 are read off the germline V gene (reference sequence) as LNHNV and YYDKDF. The time point label on this specimen signifies: week 35, safety follow-up. A 20-mer mutant IDH1 peptide at 300 micrograms in Montanide made up each vaccine dose, which was injected subcutaneously together with topical imiquimod. Patients were given eight vaccinations, in weeks 1, 3, 5, 7, 11, 15, 19 and 23, which matched visits V03 through V10. All donors had newly diagnosed IDH1-mutant astrocytomas of WHO grade 3 or 4 that showed loss of nuclear ATRX. The samples were drawn from NOA16, a multicentre, single-arm, open-label phase I trial in Germany that tested a mutant IDH1 peptide vaccine in humans for the first time. Genomic DNA for TCRB sequencing was extracted from EDTA blood using the DNeasy Blood and Tissue Kit.

The sample comes from a study of a mutant IDH1 vaccine in newly diagnosed glioma (dated by TCRdb to the early 2020s). For the study in its entirety: Vaccination started 4-6 weeks after radiotherapy alone, or was given together with temozolomide cycles in the groups whose treatment included chemotherapy. The roughly 35 treated patients were about 60% male and 37.5% female, with a mean age of about 43 years. Before enrollment, most patients had been given radiochemotherapy with temozolomide as standard therapy, while the rest had received either radiotherapy alone or temozolomide alone. The week-35 safety follow-up was designated visit V12, and the week-47 end of study was designated visit V13. Peripheral blood was drawn at six visits: V03 (baseline), V05, V07, V10, V12 and V13. Longitudinal TCRB deep sequencing was done for roughly 23 treated patients, wherever samples were available for exploratory analyses. Study-level results and caveats: The authors stated that sample limitations prevented analyses of patient blood samples from being reproduced. Pseudoprogression seemed to be unrelated to changes in the top peripheral T cell clonotypes found by TCRB sequencing. PBMC samples for TCRB deep sequencing were selected based on availability. Across multiple MHC alleles, vaccine-induced immune responses were seen in 85% to 95% of patients.

Library construction relied on the immunoSEQ multiplex PCR assay. Rearranged TCR beta chain sequences were amplified with the hsTCRB Kit following the manufacturer's protocol. Sequencing of TCRB libraries was carried out on an Illumina MiSeq. Regarding the original processing steps: The proprietary platform of the kit vendor was used for demultiplexing, trimming and gene mapping. This is the immuneACCESS table as TCRdb keeps it, with only in-frame sequences that have V and J called. A part of the clones is gone; compared with another copy, unresolved V genes explain less than half, and the rest is unexplained. That table is the source of V, J and clone size, and D and trimming were worked out from the DNA. The sample includes approximately 30,000 clones, with approximately 79% observed a single time. The top ten clonotypes cover roughly 10% of the sample.

The rearrangement joined TRBV15 to TRBJ2-7; the D assignment is uncertain and may be TRBD1 or TRBD2, with 6 bases supporting each. This sequence was found in a woman in her twenties or thirties with glioma. Some clones in this sample may be carry-over from other donors' samples. The source was PBMCs, collected from a glioma patient whose treatment included an IDH1 peptide vaccine. The encoded CDR3 is CATSRGRGRPSDEQYF. The sequenced DNA is TGTGCCACCAGCAGGGGCCGGGGGCGCCCTAGTGACGAGCAGTACTTC.